The TCR beta chain described here comes from a study of blood T cell repertoires in COVID-19. At the level of the study: Samples taken during acute and convalescent COVID-19 were collected in the United States, Italy and Spain.

Followed over time, Seattle patients had been enrolled while infection was active. The CDR3 is 14 residues long. Trimming stripped 3 bases from V and 1 base from J, with 12 bases between. The germline CDR1 and CDR2 sequences are DFQATT and SNEGSKA (reference sequence). Original data processing: Reference gene primer amplification in the assay estimated nucleated cell counts. Sequenced by immunoSEQ multiplex PCR; TCRdb stores in-frame clones only, minus some. V and J calls and clone size are those listed in that table; D and trimming were worked out from the DNA. The data contain about 220,000 clones, 82% of them singletons.

This TCR was recovered from a woman in her seventies with COVID-19, enrolled during active disease. This chain joins TRBV20-1 and TRBJ2-5; D call uncertain. Material: peripheral blood. As DNA, the CDR3 is TGCAGTGCTAGTATGGCGGCTGTCCAAGAGACCCAGTACTTC. This sequence encodes CSASMAAVQETQYF.